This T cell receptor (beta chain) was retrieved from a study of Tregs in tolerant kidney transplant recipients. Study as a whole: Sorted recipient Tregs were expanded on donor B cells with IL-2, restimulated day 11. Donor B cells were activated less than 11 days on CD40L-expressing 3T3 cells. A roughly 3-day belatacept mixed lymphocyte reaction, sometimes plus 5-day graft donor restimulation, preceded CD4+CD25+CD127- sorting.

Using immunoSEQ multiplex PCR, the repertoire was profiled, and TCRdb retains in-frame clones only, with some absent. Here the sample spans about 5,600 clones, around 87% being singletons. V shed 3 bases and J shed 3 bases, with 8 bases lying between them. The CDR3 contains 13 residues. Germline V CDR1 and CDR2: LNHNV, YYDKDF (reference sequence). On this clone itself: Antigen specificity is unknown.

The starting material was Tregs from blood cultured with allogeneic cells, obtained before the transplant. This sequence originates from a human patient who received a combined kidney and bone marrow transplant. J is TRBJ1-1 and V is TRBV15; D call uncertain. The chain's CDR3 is CATSRGRDTEAFF. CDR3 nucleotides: TGTGCCACCAGCAGGGGTAGGGACACTGAAGCTTTCTTT.